A single sample is the source of the 24 T cell receptor beta chains below, sequenced in a study of blood T cell repertoires in COVID-19. Some clones are missing from TCRdb's copy, which holds only in-frame ones; the method was immunoSEQ multiplex PCR. The sample lists around 77,000 clones; about 80% were seen once. Input material: peripheral blood. The source is a man younger than 45 with COVID-19, enrolled during active disease.

The rearrangement joins TRBV28 to TRBJ2-1; TRBD2 agrees at 7 bases. This CDR3 spans 13 amino acids. The germline V gene has CDR1 MDHEN and CDR2 SYDVKM. The trim removed 2 bases at V and 15 bases at J, leaving 10 bases unmatched. The chain's CDR3 is CASSLGQPGEGFF. Written as DNA, the CDR3 is TGTGCCAGCAGTTTAGGCCAGCCCGGGGAGGGGTTCTTC.

The CDR3 DNA reads as TGTGCCAGCAGCCCCGACAGGGTCAATTCACCCCTCCACTTT. Its protein is CASSPDRVNSPLHF. The rearrangement links TRBV7-9 to TRBJ1-6; 7 bases match TRBD1. CDR1 and CDR2 (germline): SEHNR, FQNEAQ (reference sequence). V trimming: 5 bases; J trimming: 7 bases; junction bases outside the gene matches: 5. This CDR3 has 14 amino acids.

This sequence joins TRBV7-9 and TRBJ1-5; the D is unclear. The CDR3 length is 14 residues. Germline V gives CDR1 SEHNR, CDR2 FQNEAQ (reference sequence). The ends were cut back, 3 bases at V and 3 bases at J, with 9 bases in the middle. The CDR3 DNA is TGTGCCAGCAGCTTCGTAGCGATCAATCAGCCCCAGCATTTT. It is translated as CASSFVAINQPQHF.

The chain combines TRBV18 with TRBJ1-6; D possibly corresponds to TRBD1 (6 bases). Germline V CDR1 and CDR2: KGHSH, LQKENI. The length of the CDR3 is 14 residues. V was trimmed by 4 bases and J by 7 bases, leaving 11 bases between them. The CDR3 reads CASSLDSYNSPLHF. CDR3 coding DNA: TGTGCCAGCTCACTGGACAGTTACAATTCACCCCTCCACTTT.

This chain uses TRBV28 with TRBJ2-3; 7 nucleotides match TRBD2. CDR1 and CDR2 (germline): MDHEN, SYDVKM. The V segment lost 4 bases and the J segment 4 bases; nucleotides outside the gene matches: 5. The CDR3 runs 14 residues. The CDR3 coding sequence is TGTGCCAGCAGTTCCTCGACTAGCCCAGATACGCAGTATTTT. It specifies CASSSSTSPDTQYF.

The chain combines TRBV10-1 with TRBJ2-1; no firm D call. There are 13 residues in the CDR3. Per germline, CDR1 WNHNN and CDR2 SYGVQD (reference sequence). Between the trimmed V and J ends, which lost 2 bases and 8 bases, there was a span of 10 bases. This CDR3 is CASSENLRYEQFF. The CDR3 DNA reads as TGCGCCAGCAGTGAGAACTTGAGATATGAGCAGTTCTTC.

This clone has just a few counts. J is TRBJ2-1 and V is TRBV12-3 or TRBV12-4; TRBD2 is a possible D gene (5 bases). The V gene lost 8 bases and the J gene lost 1 base, with 6 bases spanning the gap. The CDR3 length is 12 residues. CDR3 sequence: CASRGSYNEQFF. CDR3 DNA: TGTGCCAGCCGGGGTTCCTACAATGAGCAGTTCTTC.

The V and J genes are TRBV19 and TRBJ1-5, with a possible D match to TRBD1 (5 bases). CDR1 LNHDA and CDR2 SQIVND come from the germline V gene (reference sequence). Trimming shortened V by 3 bases and J by 5 bases, and 14 bases separated the two germline ends. The length of the CDR3 is 15 residues. The CDR3: CASSIGRTRDQPQHF. The CDR3, as DNA: TGTGCCAGTAGTATTGGCAGGACACGAGATCAGCCCCAGCATTTT.

V usage is TRBV19 and J usage is TRBJ1-6; D is unresolved. Germline CDR1 is LNHDA and CDR2 is SQIVND (reference sequence). This CDR3 is 12 amino acids long. The germline V and J ends were trimmed by 5 bases and 7 bases, with 6 bases remaining between them. The CDR3 loop is CASSLANSPLHF. The CDR3 DNA is TGTGCCAGTAGTCTCGCGAATTCACCCCTCCACTTT. Filled out from reference TRBV19 and TRBJ1-6, the complete variable domain reads DGGITQSPKYLFRKEGQNVTLSCEQNLNHDAMYWYRQDPGQGLRLIYYSQIVNDFQKGDIAEGYSVSREKKESFPLTVTSAQKNPTAFYLCASSLANSPLHFGNGTRLTVT.

The chain has TRBV5-5 and TRBJ1-3; maybe TRBD1 (5 bases). The CDR3 loop spans 15 amino acids. V was trimmed by 4 bases and J by 4 bases, leaving 15 bases between them. From germline, CDR1 is SGHKS and CDR2 YYEKEE (reference sequence). CDR3 loop: CASSLRGGEGNTIYF. The CDR3 DNA sequence: TGTGCCAGCAGCCTCCGGGGGGGAGAAGGAAACACCATATATTTT.

This clone was found many times. Other DNA sequences within the sample encode an identical CDR3. The chain employs TRBV6-4 and TRBJ2-1; 9 bases align to TRBD2. This CDR3 is 15 amino acids long. Per the germline V gene, CDR1 is MRHNA and CDR2 is SNTAGT. V trimming: 0 bases; J trimming: 3 bases; junction bases outside the gene matches: 0. The CDR3, as DNA: TGTGCCAGCAGTGACTCTAGCGGGAGCTACAATGAGCAGTTCTTC. This encodes CASSDSSGSYNEQFF.

This clone was detected once. The rearrangement uses TRBV28 and TRBJ1-3, with 7 bases identical to TRBD1. Germline V gene lookup returns CDR1 MDHEN and CDR2 SYDVKM. The V gene end was trimmed by 9 bases and the J gene end by 0 bases; junction bases not matched to a gene: 17. This CDR3 is 18 amino acids long. CDR3 sequence (DNA): TGTGCCAGTAAGGGGACAGCCTCTGCCCCGTACTCTGGAAACACCATATATTTT. Translation: CASKGTASAPYSGNTIYF.

The genes are TRBV2 and TRBJ1-1; no clear D. Germline V gene sequence: CDR1 SNHLY, CDR2 FYNNEI. This CDR3 is built from 12 residues. Trimming removed 1 base from V and 7 bases from J, with 7 bases in between. The CDR3 nucleotides are TGTGCCAGCAGTGAAGGAGGTGGTGAAGCTTTCTTT. Protein sequence: CASSEGGGEAFF.

This sequence joins TRBV12-3 or TRBV12-4 and TRBJ1-2; D gene ambiguous. The CDR3 extends over 13 amino acids. V was pared by 6 bases and J by 8 bases, with 16 bases between. The chain's CDR3 is CASSNRQGRGYTF. The DNA of the CDR3 is TGTGCCAGCAGCAATCGACAAGGTCGGGGCTACACCTTC.

This clone was detected once. The rearrangement joins TRBV5-1 to TRBJ2-3; 7 nucleotides match TRBD2. Germline CDR1 and CDR2: SGHRS and YFSETQ. V dropped 0 bases and J dropped 2; count of bases not matched to a gene: 6. CDR3 length: 16 amino acids. CDR3 in amino acids: CASSLGGSGYTDTQYF. Written as DNA, the CDR3 is TGCGCCAGCAGCTTGGGGGGTAGCGGGTACACAGATACGCAGTATTTT.

This clone showed up just a few times. This chain uses TRBV6-6 with TRBJ2-3; possibly TRBD1 for D (6 bases). The V end lost 9 bases, the J end lost 4 bases, and 14 bases lay between the germline ends. The CDR3 spans 13 residues. Germline CDR1 and CDR2: MNHNY and SVGAGI (reference sequence). The chain's CDR3 is CASDDRLSDTQYF. The DNA for the CDR3 is TGTGCCAGTGACGACAGGTTGTCAGATACGCAGTATTTT.

This chain uses TRBV7-9 with TRBJ1-2, with 7 bases identical to TRBD1. Germline V gives CDR1 SEHNR, CDR2 FQNEAQ (reference sequence). J gave up 1 base and V 6 bases, and 11 bases lay outside the gene matches. The CDR3 runs to 16 residues. The CDR3: CASRRLQGPDNYGYTF. The DNA of the CDR3 is TGTGCCAGCAGAAGACTACAGGGGCCGGATAACTATGGCTACACCTTC.

Note on this clone: A junction boundary mismatches the germline segment, possibly from a read error. J is TRBJ1-1 and V is TRBV12-3 or TRBV12-4; D not certain. The CDR3 has 11 residues. The CDR3 coding sequence is TGTGCCAGCAGTTACCGAGAGCTGCGGGTCTTT. Amino acids: CASSYRELRVF.

The chain is built from TRBV28 and TRBJ1-4; the match to TRBD1 covers 7 bases. Germline-derived CDR1 and CDR2 are MDHEN and SYDVKM. V was clipped by 6 bases and J by 6 bases; unmatched bases: 7. This CDR3 has 14 residues. CDR3 region: CASRTGGQDEKLFF. CDR3 nucleotides: TGTGCCAGCAGGACGGGCGGACAGGATGAAAAACTGTTTTTT.

The rearrangement joins TRBV28 to TRBJ2-1; 11 bases agree with TRBD1. Germline-derived CDR1 and CDR2 are MDHEN and SYDVKM. The CDR3 contains 15 residues. Unmatched junction bases numbered 4, after V lost 2 bases and J lost 7 bases. DNA for the CDR3: TGTGCCAGCAGTTTAGGGACAGGGGGAAAGAATGAGCAGTTCTTC. It specifies CASSLGTGGKNEQFF.

The genes are TRBV7-9 and TRBJ2-1; weak D call: TRBD1 (6 bases). This CDR3 is built from 16 residues. V lost 5 bases and J 0 bases, leaving 14 bases between the germline ends. Germline V gene data show CDR1 as SEHNR and CDR2 as FQNEAQ (reference sequence). The CDR3 loop is CASSARGFSSYNEQFF. The CDR3 nucleotides read TGTGCCAGCAGCGCCAGGGGCTTTAGCTCCTACAATGAGCAGTTCTTC.

This rearrangement joins TRBV2 to TRBJ2-7, with D tentatively TRBD2 (6 bases). The germline V and J ends were trimmed by 6 bases and 1 base, with 13 bases remaining between them. The CDR3 is 14 amino acids. Germline V gene data show CDR1 as SNHLY and CDR2 as FYNNEI. The CDR3 coding sequence is TGTGCCAGCAGGCGGGGCTACCCTTCCTACGAGCAGTACTTC. Encoded protein: CASRRGYPSYEQYF.

This chain uses TRBV11-3 with TRBJ2-2, with D uncertain. Germline V gene sequence: CDR1 SGHNT, CDR2 YENEEA. This CDR3 comprises 13 residues. Between the trimmed V and J ends, which lost 2 bases and 3 bases, there was a span of 4 bases. The CDR3 coding sequence is TGTGCCAGCAGCTTATCGGACACCGGGGAGCTGTTTTTT. Translated: CASSLSDTGELFF.

V gene TRBV14 combines with J gene TRBJ1-3; D not resolved. V was trimmed by 1 base and J by 4 bases, leaving 5 bases between them. This CDR3 comprises 13 residues. Germline values: CDR1 SGHDN, CDR2 FVKESK. CDR3 nucleotides: TGTGCCAGCAGCCAAGTGCTAGGAAACACCATATATTTT. This codes for CASSQVLGNTIYF.